This T cell receptor beta chain was retrieved from a study of blood T cells in healthy people across ages. Combining a sample-barcoded 5' primer with a J-beta primer mix, a second PCR ran for about 7 to 12 cycles. Via MiXCR, TCRdb re-called the 5' RACE reads, giving one row per CDR3 protein. The sample consists of roughly 1,500,000 distinct CDR3 sequences, roughly 32% of them appearing once. Points on this clonotype: At one end, the junction sequence differs from germline, possibly due to a read error.

The TCR comes from a young woman in good health. The sample comprised blood.

CDR3 region: CASSFGGSSYGQYF. DNA for the CDR3: TGTGCCAGCAGTTTTGGCGGGAGCTCCTACGGGCAGTACTTC. The chain joins TRBV27 to TRBJ2-7; 7 bases align to TRBD2. The CDR3 length is 14 residues. CDR1 is MNHEY, CDR2 SMNVEV, per germline (reference sequence).